The 25 T cell receptor beta chains in this list originate from one sample, sequenced in a study of T-cell reconstitution after alpha-beta-depleted transplantation in children. It was with unique molecular identifiers that the TCRbeta library was prepared. TCRdb recomputed calls from the PCR reads with MiXCR, one row per CDR3 protein. The sample has 500,000 or so distinct CDR3 sequences; 32% are singletons. The input for sequencing was PBMCs from the stem cell graft donor, taken from the stem cell graft. The receptors were gathered from a human donor who donated a stem cell graft to a child with aplastic anemia.

This clonotype was seen just once. This chain uses TRBV28 with TRBJ1-1; possibly TRBD1 for D (6 bases). The germline V gene encodes CDR1 MDHEN and CDR2 SYDVKM. The CDR3 consists of 13 residues. V dropped 4 bases and J dropped 5 bases, with 11 bases sitting between them. As DNA, the CDR3 is TGTGCCAGCAGTTGGACAGAGCGGACTGAAGCTTTCTTT. Translating it yields CASSWTERTEAFF.

This CDR3 reads CSARDHGGTRQFF. As DNA, the CDR3 is TGCAGTGCTAGAGACCATGGGGGGACTCGGCAGTTCTTC. The chain couples TRBV20-1 to TRBJ2-1, with D tentatively TRBD2 (6 bases). This CDR3 region has 13 residues. Germline loops: CDR1 DFQATT, CDR2 SNEGSKA (reference sequence). The germline V and J ends were trimmed by 0 bases and 12 bases, with 15 bases remaining between them.

This clonotype was observed a few times. The genes are TRBV18 and TRBJ2-1; the D call may be TRBD1 or TRBD2 (6 bases each). The CDR3 sequence is 14 residues long. In germline, CDR1 is KGHSH, CDR2 LQKENI. Trimming pared 5 bases from V and 8 bases from J, leaving 16 bases between. CDR3 bases: TGTGCCAGCTCAAAGGAGGGGGAGTACTATGAGCAGTTCTTC. Translation: CASSKEGEYYEQFF.

This clonotype turned up a few times. V and J are TRBV7-6 and TRBJ2-1, with D hard to call. Germline V lookup: CDR1 SGHVS, CDR2 FNYEAQ. The CDR3 runs 11 residues. Trimming removed 5 bases from V and 4 bases from J, with 3 bases in between. Here the CDR3 reads CASSKYNEQFF. DNA for the CDR3: TGTGCCAGCAGCAAATACAATGAGCAGTTCTTC. Variable domain in full (rest from reference TRBV7-6 and TRBJ2-1): GAGVSQSPRYKVTKRGQDVALRCDPISGHVSLYWYRQALGQGPEFLTYFNYEAQQDKSGLPNDRFSAERPEGSISTLTIQRTEQRDSAMYRCASSKYNEQFFGPGTRLTVL.

Here the CDR3 DNA reads TGTGCCAGCAGTTTAAGGGGGGCGAGCGAGCAGTACTTC. Translated, it gives CASSLRGASEQYF. The chain has TRBV12-3 or TRBV12-4 and TRBJ2-7; D might be TRBD1 or TRBD2, each matching 6 bases. This CDR3 comprises 13 residues. The V and J ends lost 2 bases and 6 bases respectively, with 11 bases between them.

The V gene is TRBV20-1, the J gene TRBJ2-3; TRBD1 matches at 12 bases. Per the germline V gene, CDR1 is DFQATT and CDR2 is SNEGSKA (reference sequence). The ends lost 6 bases at V and 3 bases at J; junction bases unmatched: 13. CDR3 length equals 17 residues. CDR3 in amino acids: CSAAGRDRGRLTDTQYF. The CDR3 coding sequence is TGCAGTGCCGCTGGCCGGGACAGGGGGCGCCTGACAGATACGCAGTATTTT.

This clonotype appeared a few times. V and J are TRBV7-6 and TRBJ2-7; 7 bases map to TRBD2. The germline V gene has CDR1 SGHVS and CDR2 FNYEAQ. The CDR3 length is 15 residues. The trim removed 4 bases at V and 1 base at J, leaving 7 bases unmatched. In DNA form, the CDR3 reads TGTGCCAGCAGCTCGTCCCGGGAGGATTCCTACGAGCAGTACTTC. This gives the protein CASSSSREDSYEQYF.

This clonotype has a handful of counts. This chain links TRBV6-2 or TRBV6-3 with TRBJ1-2; D call uncertain. The CDR3 totals 14 residues. Germline CDR1 and CDR2: MNHEY and SVGEGT. The V gene lost 5 bases and the J gene lost 0 bases, with 10 bases spanning the gap. The CDR3 protein is CASSPPGANYGYTF. The CDR3 region has the DNA TGTGCCAGCAGTCCTCCAGGTGCTAACTATGGCTACACCTTC.

This clonotype was counted ten times or more. The rearrangement uses TRBV29-1 and TRBJ2-1; 7 bases match TRBD2. CDR1 SQVTM and CDR2 ANQGSEA come from the germline V gene. This CDR3 contains 11 residues. J was trimmed by 9 bases and V by 5 bases; bases with no gene match: 4. The CDR3 bases are TGCAGCGTTCGTCGGGAGGCTGAGCAGTTCTTC. The encoded protein is CSVRREAEQFF.

This clonotype was seen a few times. The J gene is TRBJ1-2, the V gene TRBV3-1, with TRBD1 matching over 8 bases. The CDR3 is made up of 13 amino acids. J lost 4 bases, V lost 10 bases, and 8 bases had no gene match. Germline assignment: CDR1 LGHDT and CDR2 YNNKEL (reference sequence). The CDR3 spells CATLTGVIYGYTF. CDR3 in DNA: TGTGCCACTCTGACAGGGGTAATCTATGGCTACACCTTC.

As for this clonotype: An end of the junction does not agree with germline; a read error may underlie this. The CDR3 spells CASSGGGTGNSPLHF. CDR3 sequence (DNA): TGTGCCAGTAGTGGGGGAGGGACCGGTAATTCGCCCCTCCACTTT. The chain recombines TRBV19 with TRBJ1-6; D is perhaps TRBD1 (5 bases). The CDR3 totals 15 residues. CDR1 is LNHDA, CDR2 SQIVND, per germline (reference sequence).

A few counts support this clonotype. The chain combines TRBV6-1 with TRBJ1-4; a possible D gene is TRBD1 (5 bases). V was trimmed by 5 bases and J by 7 bases, leaving 11 bases between them. CDR1 and CDR2 from the germline V gene are MNHNS and SASEGT. The CDR3 covers 13 residues. CDR3 sequence reads: CASSPGLAEKLFF. The CDR3 DNA follows: TGTGCCAGCAGTCCGGGACTAGCTGAAAAACTGTTTTTT.

The chain employs TRBV20-1 and TRBJ2-1; 11 positions agree with TRBD2. The CDR3 contains 15 residues. CDR1 is DFQATT and CDR2 is SNEGSKA in the germline V gene (reference sequence). V was pared by 5 bases and J by 7 bases, with 10 bases of the junction left unmatched. The CDR3 DNA sequence: TGCAGTGCTGGACCACTAGCGGGAGATTGGAATGAGCAGTTCTTC. Protein sequence: CSAGPLAGDWNEQFF.

This clonotype was detected a few times. The chain employs TRBV20-1 and TRBJ2-3, with 7 bases fitting TRBD2. V lost 3 bases, J lost 2 bases, and 5 bases stayed unmatched. The CDR3 runs to 14 residues. Germline loops: CDR1 DFQATT, CDR2 SNEGSKA (reference sequence). CDR3 nucleotide sequence: TGCAGTGCTAGGGGGCTAGCGGTCACAGATACGCAGTATTTT. Amino acid sequence: CSARGLAVTDTQYF.

The V call is TRBV7-8, the J call TRBJ2-7; D not resolved. Germline CDR1 is SGHVS and CDR2 is FQNEAQ. CDR3 length: 13 residues. The germline V and J ends were trimmed by 5 bases and 3 bases, with 11 bases remaining between them. The CDR3 DNA is TGTGCCAGCAGCCTGCTAGATAACTACGAGCAGTACGTC. It specifies CASSLLDNYEQYV.

For the CDR3, the DNA is TGCAGTGCTAGGTACCAAGAGACCCAGTACTTC. It codes for CSARYQETQYF. This chain uses TRBV20-1 with TRBJ2-5, with no clear D. V dropped 3 bases and J dropped 0 bases, with 2 bases sitting between them. The length of the CDR3 is 11 residues. Germline CDR1 reads DFQATT; CDR2 reads SNEGSKA (reference sequence).

The chain recombines TRBV6-2 or TRBV6-3 with TRBJ2-5; 9 bases are a match to TRBD2. The junction had 10 bases not matched to a gene; V was cut back by 6 bases and J by 2 bases. CDR3 length: 16 amino acids. Germline V gives CDR1 MNHEY, CDR2 SVGEGT. The CDR3 DNA is TGTGCCAGCAGCCTACAAGCGGGAGGCACTCAAGAGACCCAGTACTTC. It is translated as CASSLQAGGTQETQYF.

CDR3 in amino acids: CASRDGHEQFF. The CDR3 DNA reads TGTGCCAGCAGAGACGGCCATGAGCAGTTCTTC. The chain has TRBV6-1 and TRBJ2-1; D call uncertain. Germline-derived CDR1 and CDR2 are MNHNS and SASEGT. V lost 6 bases, J lost 8 bases, and 8 bases lay in between. The CDR3 is 11 residues long.

The chain combines TRBV20-1 with TRBJ1-3, with a tentative D call TRBD1 (6 bases). V was trimmed by 6 bases and J by 2 bases, leaving 17 bases between them. This CDR3 has 15 residues. Germline assignment: CDR1 DFQATT and CDR2 SNEGSKA (reference sequence). Here the CDR3 reads CSASLTGAAGNTIYF. Here the CDR3 DNA reads TGCAGTGCCTCGCTAACGGGGGCTGCTGGAAACACCATATATTTT.

The gene calls are TRBV20-1 and TRBJ2-5; no reliable D call. The CDR3 length is 14 residues. V dropped 1 base and J dropped 9 bases, with 18 bases sitting between them. Per germline, CDR1 DFQATT and CDR2 SNEGSKA (reference sequence). The CDR3 spells CSARGPIEWSSQYF. The CDR3 DNA sequence: TGCAGTGCTAGAGGGCCTATAGAATGGAGCTCCCAGTACTTC.

The CDR3 is CASSLDSSGNTIYF. The CDR3, as DNA: TGTGCCAGCAGCTTAGACAGCTCTGGAAACACCATATATTTT. The V call is TRBV7-2, the J call TRBJ1-3; D unclear. The CDR3 length is 14 residues. V lost 1 base and J lost 0, with 4 bases in between. Germline V gene lookup returns CDR1 SGHTA and CDR2 FQGNSA. The variable domain in full, completed from reference TRBV7-2 and TRBJ1-3, reads GAGVSQSPSNKVTEKGKDVELRCDPISGHTALYWYRQSLGQGLEFLIYFQGNSAPDKSGLPSDRFSAERTGGSVSTLTIQRTQQEDSAVYLCASSLDSSGNTIYFGEGSWLTVV.

This chain joins TRBV7-9 and TRBJ2-5; 9 bases are shared with TRBD1. The CDR3 is 14 amino acids. The junction had 5 bases not matched to a gene; V was cut back by 4 bases and J by 5 bases. Germline V gene sequence: CDR1 SEHNR, CDR2 FQNEAQ (reference sequence). The CDR3 DNA reads TGTGCCAGCAGCTCCGGACAGGGGTGGGAGACCCAGTACTTC. Translated: CASSSGQGWETQYF. The complete variable domain, with remaining parts taken from reference TRBV7-9 and TRBJ2-5, reads DTGVSQNPRHKITKRGQNVTFRCDPISEHNRLYWYRQTLGQGPEFLTYFQNEAQLEKSRLLSDRFSAERPKGSFSTLEIQRTEQGDSAMYLCASSSGQGWETQYFGPGTRLLVL.

In its sample, this clonotype was seen a few times. The V gene is TRBV27, the J gene TRBJ1-1; D call uncertain. This CDR3 is built from 13 residues. Trimming cost V 2 bases and J 8 bases, with 12 bases left between them. CDR1 MNHEY and CDR2 SMNVEV come from the germline V gene (reference sequence). The CDR3 spells CASSLIRDTEAFF. The CDR3, as DNA: TGTGCCAGCAGTTTAATTAGGGATACCGAAGCTTTCTTT.

This clonotype was counted between two and nine times. The chain links TRBV5-5 to TRBJ1-2; D unclear. The V end lost 0 bases, the J end lost 4 bases, and 10 bases lay between the germline ends. Per the germline V gene, CDR1 is SGHKS and CDR2 is YYEKEE (reference sequence). This CDR3 is 14 amino acids long. DNA for the CDR3: TGTGCCAGCAGCTTGGCTCGGGAATCCTATGGCTACACCTTC. Its protein is CASSLARESYGYTF.

The chain employs TRBV4-1 and TRBJ2-7; D is unclear. Trimming took off 3 bases at V and 0 bases at J, with 6 bases between the two ends. In germline, CDR1 is MGHRA, CDR2 YSYEKL. The CDR3 is made up of 13 amino acids. CDR3 region: CASSHEDSYEQYV. The CDR3 DNA sequence: TGCGCCAGCAGCCACGAAGACTCCTACGAGCAGTACGTC.